The clone carrying this T cell receptor beta chain was observed at least ten times. Its antigen is unidentified. Separate cDNA molecules each had unique molecular identifiers attached to them. TCRdb called the 5' RACE reads again in MiXCR, with one record for every CDR3 protein. The profile shows tens of thousands of distinct CDR3 sequences, 4.5% to 5.5% of them singletons. This sample is part of a study of early T cells in non-severe SARS-CoV-2 infection. Across the study: Bulk RNA from unsorted whole blood was sequenced; chains were unpaired. Study-level findings and limits: Anti-spike CD8 specificities were favored by VDJdb matching, whose results missed private and CD4 specificities.

The CDR3 length is 15 residues. V lost 3 bases and J 0 bases, leaving 9 bases between the germline ends. The germline V gene encodes CDR1 MDHEN and CDR2 SYDVKM. This sequence was found in an adult who was a healthcare worker with PCR-confirmed SARS-CoV-2 infection or an uninfected control (not recorded which). J is TRBJ2-4 and V is TRBV28; tentatively, D is TRBD1 or TRBD2 (5 bases each). The sample taken for sequencing was whole blood. The CDR3 is CASSFGGIAKNIQYF. CDR3 coding DNA: TGTGCCAGCAGTTTTGGGGGAATAGCCAAAAACATTCAGTACTTC. Combining the CDR3 with reference TRBV28 and TRBJ2-4 gives the whole variable domain DVKVTQSSRYLVKRTGEKVFLECVQDMDHENMFWYRQDPGLGLRLIYFSYDVKMKEKGDIPEGYSVSREKKERFSLILESASTNQTSMYLCASSFGGIAKNIQYFGAGTRLSVL.